The sequence of this T cell receptor (beta chain) was determined in a study of control samples from healthy donors and cancer patients. Using immunoSEQ multiplex PCR, the repertoire was profiled, and TCRdb retains in-frame clones only, with some absent. Among 90,000 or so clones listed, 85% were seen once. Per the germline V gene, CDR1 is MGHDK and CDR2 is SYGVNS. The V end was cut by 1 base, the J end by 2 bases, with 11 bases between. The CDR3 totals 15 residues. The receptor was isolated from a man aged 25-45 years in good health. The chain employs TRBV25-1 and TRBJ2-5; tentatively, D is TRBD2 (6 bases). The specimen was blood. Here the CDR3 reads CASSEFGTLQETQYF. In nucleotides, the CDR3 is TGTGCCAGCAGTGAATTCGGGACTTTACAAGAGACCCAGTACTTC.